This T cell receptor beta chain was captured by sequencing in a study of PD-1 blockade in classical Hodgkin lymphoma. For the study at large: With a 2-week interval, patients received intravenous nivolumab at 3 mg/kg.

Trimming shortened V by 0 bases and J by 4 bases, and 8 bases separated the two germline ends. Germline CDR1 reads SGHRS; CDR2 reads YFSETQ. The CDR3 consists of 13 residues. Patients all relapsed after autologous stem cell transplantation, and there was variation in brentuximab vedotin exposure. Best responses were complete response, partial response or progressive disease. Findings and limits, study-wide: CD4+ TCR diversity climbed significantly by C4D1, unlike CD8+ TCR diversity. When set against healthy donors, newly diagnosed patients were reported to show lower baseline TCR diversity.

Produced via immunoSEQ multiplex PCR; TCRdb's table is partial and in-frame only. The table lists more than 140,000 clones, nearly 80% of them singletons. On this clone: The antigen is unknown. The sample carries other DNA sequences with the same CDR3.

The receptor's source is a human donor with classical Hodgkin lymphoma. The rearrangement links TRBV5-1 to TRBJ2-7; tentatively, D is TRBD1 (6 bases). Material: peripheral blood mononuclear cells (PBMCs), obtained before the second cycle of nivolumab. Written as DNA, the CDR3 is TGCGCCAGCAGCTTGGACAGGGCGTACGAGCAGTACTTC. This encodes CASSLDRAYEQYF.